The source of this TCR beta chain is a study of T cells after yellow fever vaccination. At the level of the study: Low-cell-number fractions underwent preparation using SMART-Seq v4 Ultra Low Input.

This CDR3 has 15 amino acids. V shed 3 bases and J 6 bases; nucleotides not matched to a gene: 5. Germline loops: CDR1 SGHTA, CDR2 FQGNSA. At least ten counts were recorded for this clonotype. What it recognizes is unknown. TCR cDNA was made by 5'RACE template switching, adding a universal primer site and UMIs. In TCRdb, the 5' RACE reads were re-called with MiXCR into one record per CDR3 protein. The sample lists over 150,000 distinct CDR3 sequences, approximately 6.2% occurring once. General study results and limits: Among primary-vaccination clones, most reappeared after the booster, at 95% to 96% for CD4 and more than 85% for CD8. Researchers report a weaker secondary response that nonetheless peaked faster, day 5 versus 15.

Sequencing used CD4+ T cells sorted from PBMCs, obtained on the day of the first yellow fever vaccination. The chain uses TRBV7-2 and TRBJ2-1; TRBD2 aligns across 10 bases. This clonotype originated in a man aged 18 to 30 who received the YFV17D yellow fever vaccine. CDR3 sequence: CASSFQRGGSNEQFF. CDR3 nucleotide sequence: TGTGCCAGCAGCTTCCAGCGGGGGGGGAGCAATGAGCAGTTCTTC.